The source of this TCR beta chain is a study of patients and donors after allogeneic stem cell transplantation. V lost 0 bases and J lost 2, with 13 bases in between. The CDR3 is 16 residues long. Germline CDR1 and CDR2: SGHDT and YYEEEE. TCRdb used MiXCR to reprocess the RT-PCR reads, holding one entry per CDR3 protein. Altogether about 15,000 distinct CDR3 sequences are present, 25% to 30% being singletons, with the ten largest covering 36%. The source material was blood, either unsorted or a sorted T cell fraction (not recorded which). The chain employs TRBV5-6 and TRBJ2-3, with D perhaps matching TRBD2 (6 bases). This TCR derives from a human donor who was either an allogeneic HSCT recipient or a stem cell or donor lymphocyte infusion donor (not recorded which). It is not recorded whose cells these are; they may come from a transplant donor. CDR3 protein: CASSLGWTGVTDTQYF. The CDR3 coding sequence is TGTGCCAGCAGCTTGGGGTGGACGGGAGTCACAGATACGCAGTATTTT.